This T cell receptor beta chain appears in the sequencing data of a study of T cells after posttransplantation cyclophosphamide. General study results and limits: Donor-recipient repertoire similarity was low at 1-2 months, rising over year one. Tissue-infiltrating T cells from skin or gut overlapped little with blood T cells. TRB clonality was highly associated with recipient CMV seropositivity and reactivation.

The junction had 8 bases not matched to a gene; V was cut back by 2 bases and J by 4 bases. Germline loops: CDR1 MGHDK, CDR2 SYGVNS. The CDR3 totals 16 residues. On this clone itself: Its target is unknown.

The naive gate required viable CD3+CD4+ or CD3+CD8+ cells with CCR7+CD45RA+CD45RO-CD95-CD27+CD28+ phenotype. The protocol was immunoSEQ multiplex PCR, while the TCRdb copy is restricted to in-frame clones and leaves out a portion. The data contain about 31,000 clones, about nine tenths of them singletons. The sample comprised naive CD4+ T cells sorted from PBMCs. This sequence joins TRBV25-1 and TRBJ2-4, with TRBD1 matching over 7 bases. The TCR was taken from a woman aged 60-70 years in good health, CMV-negative, and a related stem cell transplant donor. The CDR3 DNA reads as TGTGCCAGCAGTGAAGGGGGTGAACAGGGGAAAAACATTCAGTACTTC. This sequence encodes CASSEGGEQGKNIQYF.